This record covers a single T cell receptor (beta chain). The record originates from a study of Graves' ophthalmopathy and Graves' hyperthyroidism. Amplifying from RNA transcripts, the study obtained TCR beta CDR3 regions. A first-round RT-PCR used HTBI primers, followed by a second-round multiplex PCR. MiXCR, applied by TCRdb to the multiplex PCR reads, yields one record per CDR3 protein. Here the sample spans about 370,000 distinct CDR3 sequences, roughly 17% being singletons. The CDR3 has 14 amino acids. The germline CDR1 and CDR2 sequences are LNHDA and SQIVND (reference sequence). Deletions cut 3 bases from V and 6 bases from J, with 14 bases between.

The TCR was taken from an adult woman with stable Graves' hyperthyroidism. This chain connects TRBV19 to TRBJ1-2; D is unresolved. The sequenced sample consisted of peripheral blood. The CDR3 DNA reads as TGTGCCAGTAGTATCGGCTTCGCCGGCCATGGCTACACCTTC. Protein sequence: CASSIGFAGHGYTF.